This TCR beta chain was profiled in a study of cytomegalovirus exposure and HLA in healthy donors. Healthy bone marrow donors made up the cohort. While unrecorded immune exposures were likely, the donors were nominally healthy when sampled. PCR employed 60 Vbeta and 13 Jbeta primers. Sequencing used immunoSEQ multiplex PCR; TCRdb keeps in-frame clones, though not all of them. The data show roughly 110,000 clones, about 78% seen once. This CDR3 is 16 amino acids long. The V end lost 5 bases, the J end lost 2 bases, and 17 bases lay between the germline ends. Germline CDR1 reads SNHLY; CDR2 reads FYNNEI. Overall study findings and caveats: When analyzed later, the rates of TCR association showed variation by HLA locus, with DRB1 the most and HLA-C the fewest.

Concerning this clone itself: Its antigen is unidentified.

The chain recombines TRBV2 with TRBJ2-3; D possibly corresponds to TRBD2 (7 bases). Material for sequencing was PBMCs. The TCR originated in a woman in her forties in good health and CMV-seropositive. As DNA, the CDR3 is TGTGCCAGCAGTACGGGGGGCCTGATCTCCACAGATACGCAGTATTTT. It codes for CASSTGGLISTDTQYF.